One and the same sample provided the 26 T cell receptor beta chains below, sequenced in a study of T-cell reconstitution after alpha-beta-depleted transplantation in children. TCRbeta library preparation incorporated unique molecular identifiers. From the PCR reads, TCRdb called clonotypes with MiXCR, one entry per CDR3 protein. The repertoire consists of fewer than 700,000 distinct CDR3 sequences, with roughly 13% occurring once and the leading ten covering around 2%. The sample here was PBMCs, mostly from graft donor cells, taken 360 days after TCRalphabeta/CD19-depleted stem cell transplant. These receptors were collected from a male patient younger than 18 who had a stem cell transplant for acute myeloid leukemia, so the T cells may come from the graft donor.

The V gene is TRBV19, the J gene TRBJ2-1, with TRBD2 matching 11 bases. The CDR3 spans 16 residues. Losses at the gene ends were 3 bases for V and 3 bases for J; bases not matched to a gene: 4. Germline loops: CDR1 LNHDA, CDR2 SQIVND (reference sequence). The CDR3 DNA reads as TGTGCCAGTAGTATCCGACTAGCGGGAAGCTACAATGAGCAGTTCTTC. Amino acids: CASSIRLAGSYNEQFF.

This clonotype has only a few counts. This rearrangement joins TRBV28 to TRBJ2-1, with 8 bases aligning to TRBD2. The ends lost 3 bases at V and 14 bases at J; junction bases unmatched: 3. This CDR3 is 11 amino acids long. CDR1 is MDHEN and CDR2 is SYDVKM in the germline V gene. CDR3 amino acids: CASSFSGGEFF. CDR3 bases: TGTGCCAGCAGTTTCAGCGGGGGTGAGTTCTTC.

This clonotype was seen more than once but under ten times. This chain uses TRBV7-9 with TRBJ2-7; TRBD2 matches 8 bases. There are 16 residues in the CDR3. The germline CDR1 and CDR2 sequences are SEHNR and FQNEAQ (reference sequence). The ends lost 0 bases at V and 5 bases at J; junction bases unmatched: 9. The CDR3 DNA follows: TGTGCCAGCAGCTTAGCGGTCGGACTAGCTAACGACGAGCAGTACTTC. The encoded protein is CASSLAVGLANDEQYF. The whole variable domain, filled in from reference TRBV7-9 and TRBJ2-7, reads DTGVSQNPRHKITKRGQNVTFRCDPISEHNRLYWYRQTLGQGPEFLTYFQNEAQLEKSRLLSDRFSAERPKGSFSTLEIQRTEQGDSAMYLCASSLAVGLANDEQYFGPGTRLTVT.

The chain links TRBV7-8 to TRBJ2-7, with D possibly being TRBD2 (7 bases). Trimming pared 5 bases from V and 4 bases from J, leaving 12 bases between. The CDR3 covers 13 residues. CDR1 and CDR2 from the germline V gene are SGHVS and FQNEAQ. The CDR3 DNA follows: TGTGCCAGCAGCCCGGGAGGACAGTACGAGCAGTACTTC. Translating gives CASSPGGQYEQYF.

This clonotype was seen repeatedly, ten times or more. The J gene is TRBJ2-1, the V gene TRBV6-5, with 9 bases aligning to TRBD2. From germline, CDR1 is MNHEY and CDR2 SVGAGI. Losses at the gene ends were 4 bases for V and 7 bases for J; bases not matched to a gene: 11. This CDR3 is built from 16 residues. CDR3 bases: TGTGCCAGCAGTTCGAGTAGCGGGAGTTCGATAAATGAGCAGTTCTTC. It specifies CASSSSSGSSINEQFF.

There are a few counts of this clonotype. The chain recombines TRBV29-1 with TRBJ2-1; maybe TRBD2 (6 bases). Trimming pared 6 bases from V and 12 bases from J, leaving 21 bases between. Germline V gene lookup returns CDR1 SQVTM and CDR2 ANQGSEA. CDR3 length: 13 residues. In nucleotides, the CDR3 is TGCAGCGTAACCGGGACTTCTGTCTTCGGGCAGTTCTTC. Protein product: CSVTGTSVFGQFF.

The chain uses TRBV4-3 and TRBJ2-7, with TRBD2 identical over 8 bases. Germline CDR1 and CDR2: LGHNA and YSLEER. The CDR3 consists of 17 residues. V was pared by 3 bases and J by 3 bases, with 13 bases of the junction left unmatched. CDR3 DNA: TGCGCCAGCAGCCAGACGTTAAGTGCGGGAGGTGGCTACGAGCAGTACTTC. Translated: CASSQTLSAGGGYEQYF.

The genes are TRBV4-2 and TRBJ2-1, with TRBD2 matching 7 bases. The CDR3 sequence is 17 residues long. J gave up 7 bases and V 3 bases, and 15 bases lay outside the gene matches. Per the germline V gene, CDR1 is LGHNA and CDR2 is YNFKEQ. The CDR3 reads CASSQSLRERRGNEQFF. DNA of the CDR3: TGTGCCAGCAGCCAGTCGCTACGGGAGCGGCGGGGGAATGAGCAGTTCTTC.

This clonotype has just a few counts. The CDR3 loop is CASREPNEQFF. The DNA of the CDR3 is TGCGCCAGCAGAGAACCGAATGAGCAGTTCTTC. This chain uses TRBV23-1 with TRBJ2-1; D gene ambiguous. TRBV23-1 is labeled an ORF, and its function is uncertain. The CDR3 contains 11 residues. The V end was cut by 6 bases, the J end by 7 bases, with 7 bases between.

The chain couples TRBV19 to TRBJ1-1; no clear D. CDR1 and CDR2 (germline): LNHDA, SQIVND (reference sequence). The CDR3 has 16 amino acids. V gave up 4 bases and J gave up 1 base, with 16 bases separating them. The CDR3 here is CASSSRGAMANTEAFF. The CDR3 DNA reads TGTGCCAGTAGTAGCCGCGGCGCAATGGCGAACACTGAAGCTTTCTTT.

In this sample, this clonotype turned up a few times. J is TRBJ1-4 and V is TRBV7-2; a possible D gene is TRBD1 (5 bases). CDR1 is SGHTA, CDR2 FQGNSA, per germline. V was shortened by 6 bases and J by 3 bases, with 14 bases between the two germline ends. The CDR3 covers 15 residues. The CDR3 DNA reads TGTGCCAGCAGACTCCGACAGCTATCTAATGAAAAACTGTTTTTT. Translated, it gives CASRLRQLSNEKLFF.

This clonotype was observed a few times. This chain uses TRBV5-1 with TRBJ2-7; TRBD2 agrees at 8 bases. The ends lost 7 bases at V and 3 bases at J; junction bases unmatched: 9. The CDR3 loop spans 14 amino acids. Germline CDR1 is SGHRS and CDR2 is YFSETQ. This chain's CDR3 is CASRTGGGVYEQYF. CDR3 sequence (DNA): TGCGCCAGCCGAACCGGGGGGGGCGTCTACGAGCAGTACTTC.

The chain uses TRBV9 and TRBJ2-7, with D unresolved. The CDR3 sequence is 14 residues long. The germline V gene encodes CDR1 SGDLS and CDR2 YYNGEE. V was shortened by 0 bases and J by 3 bases, with 10 bases between the two germline ends. The CDR3 reads CASSVAPDGYEQYF. The DNA of the CDR3 is TGTGCCAGCAGCGTAGCCCCAGACGGCTACGAGCAGTACTTC.

This clonotype was found a few times. The V gene is TRBV3-1, the J gene TRBJ2-3; 7 positions match TRBD1. Germline V gene lookup returns CDR1 LGHDT and CDR2 YNNKEL (reference sequence). V lost 4 bases, J lost 6 bases, and 16 bases stayed unmatched. The CDR3 has 17 residues. CDR3 bases: TGTGCCAGCAGCCCGTACGGACAGGAGTTGGGCGGGGATACGCAGTATTTT. This codes for CASSPYGQELGGDTQYF.

The gene calls are TRBV4-2 and TRBJ1-1; D unresolved. CDR1 LGHNA and CDR2 YNFKEQ come from the germline V gene. Deletions cut 0 bases from V and 3 bases from J, with 11 bases between. The CDR3 loop spans 15 amino acids. The CDR3 region has the DNA TGTGCCAGCAGCCAAGATGGGCGAGAGGACACTGAAGCTTTCTTT. Residues: CASSQDGREDTEAFF.

This clonotype was recorded many times. The chain has TRBV6-2 or TRBV6-3 and TRBJ2-1; 14 bases line up with TRBD2. CDR1 and CDR2 (germline): MNHEY, SVGEGT. The CDR3 covers 13 residues. Unmatched junction bases numbered 2, after V lost 6 bases and J lost 10 bases. CDR3: CASRTSGRAEQFF. CDR3 coding DNA: TGTGCCAGCAGGACTAGCGGGAGGGCCGAGCAGTTCTTC.

In this sample, this clonotype turned up many times. This sequence joins TRBV11-2 and TRBJ2-2, with no clear D. The CDR3 loop spans 14 amino acids. V shed 3 bases and J shed 1 base, with 6 bases lying between them. CDR1 is SGHAT, CDR2 FQNNGV, per germline. In DNA, the CDR3 is TGTGCCAGCAGCTTTAAATTGAACACCGGGGAGCTGTTTTTT. This translates into CASSFKLNTGELFF. Looking up the rest from reference TRBV11-2 and TRBJ2-2 gives the full variable domain: EAGVAQSPRYKIIEKRQSVAFWCNPISGHATLYWYQQILGQGPKLLIQFQNNGVVDDSQLPKDRFSAERLKGVDSTLKIQPAKLEDSAVYLCASSFKLNTGELFFGEGSRLTVL.

The chain is built from TRBV12-3 or TRBV12-4 and TRBJ2-7; 7 positions match TRBD1. Trimming took 3 bases from V and 7 from J; bases not matched to a gene: 12. The CDR3 consists of 15 residues. The CDR3 nucleotides are TGTGCCAGCAGTTTTGGCGACAGGGTGGTAAGTGAGCAGTACTTC. Amino acid sequence: CASSFGDRVVSEQYF.

The rearrangement links TRBV6-5 to TRBJ2-7; 10 bases are a match to TRBD1. V trimming: 5 bases; J trimming: 3 bases; junction bases outside the gene matches: 16. The CDR3 spans 18 residues. Per germline, CDR1 MNHEY and CDR2 SVGAGI. This CDR3 reads CASSTYALRTGGNYEQYF. The DNA of the CDR3 is TGTGCCAGCAGTACCTACGCCCTCAGGACAGGGGGAAACTACGAGCAGTACTTC.

This clonotype showed up many times. The chain uses TRBV29-1 and TRBJ2-2; D unclear. The CDR3 totals 11 residues. Trimming cost V 5 bases and J 1 base, with 2 bases left between them. Germline V CDR1 and CDR2: SQVTM, ANQGSEA. In DNA, the CDR3 is TGCAGCGTTCAGAACACCGGGGAGCTGTTTTTT. It is translated as CSVQNTGELFF.

The V call is TRBV4-3, the J call TRBJ2-7; D is uncertain. The CDR3 contains 14 residues. In germline, CDR1 is LGHNA, CDR2 YSLEER. V was cut by 0 bases and J by 0 bases, with 6 bases left in between. The CDR3 protein is CASSQDRFSYEQYF. The CDR3 region has the DNA TGCGCCAGCAGCCAAGACAGGTTCTCCTACGAGCAGTACTTC.

Only a few counts were recorded for this clonotype. This rearrangement joins TRBV7-2 to TRBJ1-3; D is unclear. Trimming cost V 3 bases and J 0 bases, with 6 bases left between them. The CDR3 spans 14 residues. Germline V gene data show CDR1 as SGHTA and CDR2 as FQGNSA. The CDR3 protein is CASSFGSSGNTIYF. CDR3 DNA sequence: TGTGCCAGCAGCTTCGGGAGCTCTGGAAACACCATATATTTT.

This clonotype has ten or more counts. The chain uses TRBV4-3 and TRBJ2-7; D is perhaps TRBD1 (5 bases). The CDR3 runs 14 residues. V was clipped by 0 bases and J by 3 bases, with 9 bases between them. From germline, CDR1 is LGHNA and CDR2 YSLEER. The CDR3 bases are TGCGCCAGCAGCCAAGAAGCGACAGTCTACGAGCAGTACTTC. Translated: CASSQEATVYEQYF.

As to this clonotype: A read error may account for a junction end that differs from germline. This chain connects TRBV7-3 to TRBJ2-1; 8 positions match TRBD2. Germline values: CDR1 SGHTA, CDR2 FQGTGA. The CDR3 covers 13 residues. This chain's CDR3 is CATSLAGYNEQFF. The CDR3 nucleotides are TGTGCCACCAGCCTAGCGGGCTACAATGAGCAGTTCTTC.

The rearrangement links TRBV5-1 to TRBJ2-7, with D possibly being TRBD1 (6 bases). The CDR3 is 15 amino acids. V gave up 4 bases and J gave up 4 bases, with 18 bases separating them. Germline values: CDR1 SGHRS, CDR2 YFSETQ. CDR3 nucleotides: TGCGCCAGCAGCCCTCTGACGGACAGCTTATACGAGCAGTACTTC. Residues: CASSPLTDSLYEQYF. Drawing the rest from reference TRBV5-1 and TRBJ2-7, the complete variable domain is KAGVTQTPRYLIKTRGQQVTLSCSPISGHRSVSWYQQTPGQGLQFLFEYFSETQRNKGNFPGRFSGRQFSNSRSEMNVSTLELGDSALYLCASSPLTDSLYEQYFGPGTRLTVT.

This clonotype came up a few times. The V gene is TRBV20-1, the J gene TRBJ2-7; 7 nucleotides align to TRBD1. CDR1 and CDR2 from the germline V gene are DFQATT and SNEGSKA (reference sequence). V lost 6 bases to trimming and J lost 7 bases; unmatched junction nucleotides: 12. This CDR3 is 13 amino acids long. Here the CDR3 reads CSAEGAEPGEQYF. CDR3 nucleotide sequence: TGCAGTGCCGAGGGGGCTGAACCGGGGGAGCAGTACTTC.